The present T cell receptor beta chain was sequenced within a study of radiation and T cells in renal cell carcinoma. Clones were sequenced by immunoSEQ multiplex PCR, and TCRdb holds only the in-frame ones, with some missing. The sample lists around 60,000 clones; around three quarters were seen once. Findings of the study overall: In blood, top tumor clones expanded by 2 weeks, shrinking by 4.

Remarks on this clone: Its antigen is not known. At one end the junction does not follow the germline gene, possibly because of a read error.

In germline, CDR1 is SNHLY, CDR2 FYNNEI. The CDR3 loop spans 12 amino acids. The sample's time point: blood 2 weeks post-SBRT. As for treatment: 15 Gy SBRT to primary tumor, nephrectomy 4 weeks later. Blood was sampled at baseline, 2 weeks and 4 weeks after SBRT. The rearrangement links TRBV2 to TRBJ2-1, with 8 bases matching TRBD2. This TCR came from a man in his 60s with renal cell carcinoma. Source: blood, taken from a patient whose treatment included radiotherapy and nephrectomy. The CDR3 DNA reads TGTGCCAGCAGCCCGAGCGGGAGTGAGGAGTTCTTC. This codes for CASSPSGSEEFF.